This TCR beta chain was captured by sequencing in a study of shared clonotypes between healthy human individuals. Notes on this clone: Its antigen is not identified.

Data came from immunoSEQ multiplex PCR; TCRdb stores just in-frame clones and leaves some out. Here the sample spans around 340,000 clones, around 67% being singletons. General study points: Since donors were few, the genetic and exposure-history diversity represented was limited.

Germline V CDR1 and CDR2: SGHTA, FQGTGA. This CDR3 is 16 amino acids long. V lost 0 bases and J 6 bases, leaving 14 bases between the germline ends. This chain connects TRBV7-3 to TRBJ2-2, with D maybe TRBD2 (6 bases). The TCR was taken from a man aged 25 to 45 in good health. The material sequenced was memory CD4+ T cells sorted from blood. Subset described: CD45RA-negative fraction. The CDR3 DNA sequence: TGTGCCAGCAGCTTAACGGCGGGATTGTATCCCGGGGAGCTGTTTTTT. Translation gives CASSLTAGLYPGELFF.